This T cell receptor (beta chain) emerged from a study of T-cell reconstitution after alpha-beta-depleted transplantation in children. There are many counts of this clonotype. What it recognizes is unknown. The library targeted TCRbeta and was prepared with unique molecular identifiers. Each CDR3 protein is one row after TCRdb ran MiXCR on the PCR reads. The sample yields about 200,000 distinct CDR3 sequences, about 7% seen once. Whole-study results and caveats: Reportedly, roughly two months post-transplant, alpha-beta T cells arose from several hundred expanded graft clones.

Trimming removed 4 bases at V and 15 bases at J, with 22 bases between. Germline V lookup: CDR1 SQVTM, CDR2 ANQGSEA. The CDR3 has 13 amino acids. The chain employs TRBV29-1 and TRBJ2-1, with TRBD1 as a possible D gene (6 bases). The sequences come from PBMCs, collected before TCRalphabeta/CD19-depleted stem cell transplant. This TCR came from a boy between 2 and 10 years old with acute lymphoblastic leukemia, due to receive a stem cell transplant. In DNA form, the CDR3 reads TGCAGCGTTGTGGTCTCAGGGCCCAGGGGAACGTTCTTC. Protein product: CSVVVSGPRGTFF.